These 18 T cell receptor beta chains share one sample of origin, sequenced in a study of T cell responses to AZD1222 COVID-19 vaccine. This table comes from immunoSEQ multiplex PCR, and its TCRdb copy is limited to in-frame clones, with some not included. The table lists some 200,000 clones, 85% to 95% of them singletons. This material consisted of peripheral blood, taken 28 days after the second dose of the MenACWY control vaccine. Receptor source: an adult who received the MenACWY meningococcal vaccine as a control.

In DNA, the CDR3 is TGTGCCAGCAGCTCCGGGATCTCCTACGAGCAGTACTTC. This sequence encodes CASSSGISYEQYF. The genes are TRBV7-2 and TRBJ2-7; TRBD2 might be the D (5 bases). V was pared by 4 bases and J by 0 bases, with 7 bases between. This CDR3 has 13 residues. Germline-derived CDR1 and CDR2 are SGHTA and FQGNSA.

Here the CDR3 DNA reads TGTGCCAGCAGCCCTGACTGGAACACTGAAGCTTTCTTT. It encodes CASSPDWNTEAFF. The V call is TRBV12-3 or TRBV12-4, the J call TRBJ1-1; D unclear. V lost 6 bases, J lost 1 base, and 9 bases lay in between. The CDR3 sequence is 13 residues long.

This clone appeared a single time. The rearrangement uses TRBV6-5 and TRBJ2-2, with a weak D call TRBD2 (5 bases). The CDR3 is made up of 13 amino acids. Trimming took 8 bases from V and 4 from J, leaving 11 bases between them. The V gene's germline CDR1 is MNHEY and CDR2 SVGAGI. The CDR3 DNA reads TGTGCCAGCGCGGGCAGCTCCACCGGGGAGCTGTTTTTT. Encoded protein: CASAGSSTGELFF.

The chain employs TRBV15 and TRBJ1-4; D is unclear. The V and J ends lost 4 bases and 7 bases respectively, with 10 bases between them. Germline CDR1 is LNHNV and CDR2 is YYDKDF (reference sequence). This CDR3 contains 13 residues. For the CDR3, the DNA is TGTGCCACCAGCATAGGGATGACTGAAAAACTGTTTTTT. This translates into CATSIGMTEKLFF. Combining the CDR3 with reference TRBV15 and TRBJ1-4 gives the whole variable domain DAMVIQNPRYQVTQFGKPVTLSCSQTLNHNVMYWYQQKSSQAPKLLFHYYDKDFNNEADTPDNFQSRRPNTSFCFLDIRSPGLGDTAMYLCATSIGMTEKLFFGSGTQLSVL.

The genes are TRBV24-1 and TRBJ1-2; perhaps TRBD1 as D (5 bases). The germline V gene encodes CDR1 KGHDR and CDR2 SFDVKD. V lost 9 bases and J lost 7, with 14 bases in between. The CDR3 has 12 amino acids. The CDR3 reads CATYAGLAGYTF. CDR3 bases: TGTGCCACCTACGCAGGGCTGGCTGGCTACACCTTC.

The chain has TRBV19 and TRBJ1-4, with D unresolved. Germline V gene data show CDR1 as LNHDA and CDR2 as SQIVND (reference sequence). The CDR3 has 15 amino acids. V gave up 8 bases and J gave up 0 bases, with 13 bases separating them. The CDR3 nucleotides read TGTGCCAGTCATATCACCGGGGCAACTAATGAAAAACTGTTTTTT. Translating it yields CASHITGATNEKLFF.

V and J are TRBV4-3 and TRBJ2-7; 7 nucleotides agree with TRBD1. The V and J ends lost 0 bases and 4 bases, in that order; junction bases with no gene match: 3. Germline lookup yields CDR1 LGHNA and CDR2 YSLEER. CDR3 size: 14 residues. Here the CDR3 DNA reads TGCGCCAGCAGCCAAGACAGGGGGAGTTACGAGCAGTACTTC. Amino acid sequence: CASSQDRGSYEQYF.

The genes are TRBV4-3 and TRBJ2-1; tentative D call: TRBD2 (6 bases). CDR1 is LGHNA and CDR2 is YSLEER in the germline V gene. The CDR3 consists of 13 residues. Deletions cut 4 bases from V and 3 bases from J, with 7 bases between. CDR3 DNA sequence: TGCGCCAGCAGCCGCGGGATCTACAATGAGCAGTTCTTC. It translates to CASSRGIYNEQFF.

This sequence joins TRBV27 and TRBJ2-7, with TRBD1 matching 8 bases. Germline assignment: CDR1 MNHEY and CDR2 SMNVEV (reference sequence). Unmatched junction bases numbered 10, after V lost 3 bases and J lost 3 bases. The CDR3 loop spans 16 amino acids. The CDR3 sequence is CASSFLSTGGLYEQYF. The CDR3 nucleotides read TGTGCCAGCAGTTTCCTTTCAACAGGGGGTCTCTACGAGCAGTACTTC.

The chain carries TRBV24-1 and TRBJ1-1; 12 bases line up with TRBD1. The CDR3 totals 15 residues. Looked up from germline, CDR1 is KGHDR and CDR2 is SFDVKD. Germline trimming cut 3 bases from V and 7 bases from J; bases unmatched to any gene: 5. The CDR3 loop is CATSDPGTGGGEAFF. The CDR3 nucleotides read TGTGCCACCAGTGATCCCGGGACAGGGGGCGGTGAAGCTTTCTTT.

The genes are TRBV12-3 or TRBV12-4 and TRBJ2-7; D is perhaps TRBD1 (6 bases). V lost 6 bases and J lost 5, with 14 bases in between. This CDR3 spans 13 amino acids. The CDR3 protein is CASSVTGSDEQYF. The CDR3 nucleotides are TGTGCCAGCAGCGTAACAGGGTCGGACGAGCAGTACTTC.

This rearrangement joins TRBV5-1 to TRBJ1-1; D is undetermined. Between the trimmed V and J ends, which lost 4 bases and 5 bases, there was a span of 12 bases. The CDR3 loop spans 13 amino acids. CDR1 is SGHRS, CDR2 YFSETQ, per germline. The CDR3 loop is CASSLNMGTEAFF. In DNA, the CDR3 is TGCGCCAGCAGCCTAAACATGGGGACTGAAGCTTTCTTT. Together with reference TRBV5-1 and TRBJ1-1, the CDR3 gives the full variable domain: KAGVTQTPRYLIKTRGQQVTLSCSPISGHRSVSWYQQTPGQGLQFLFEYFSETQRNKGNFPGRFSGRQFSNSRSEMNVSTLELGDSALYLCASSLNMGTEAFFGQGTRLTVV.

The chain links TRBV18 to TRBJ1-3; D uncertain. This CDR3 region has 16 residues. Germline lookup yields CDR1 KGHSH and CDR2 LQKENI. Trimming stripped 4 bases from V and 13 bases from J, with 26 bases between. The DNA of the CDR3 is TGTGCCAGCTCACTCAATACCAGCAAGCCTTGGGAGCCGATATATTTT. Encoded protein: CASSLNTSKPWEPIYF.

The V call is TRBV14, the J call TRBJ1-3; a weak D match, TRBD1 (5 bases). In germline, CDR1 is SGHDN, CDR2 FVKESK. This CDR3 contains 16 residues. V was shortened by 1 base and J by 0 bases, with 10 bases between the two germline ends. The CDR3 coding sequence is TGTGCCAGCAGCCAAGTAGGGACGCGCTCTGGAAACACCATATATTTT. It codes for CASSQVGTRSGNTIYF.

The rearrangement links TRBV9 to TRBJ2-7, with 11 bases matching TRBD1. The germline V gene encodes CDR1 SGDLS and CDR2 YYNGEE. J lost 0 bases, V lost 4 bases, and 3 bases had no gene match. The CDR3 loop spans 15 amino acids. CDR3 DNA: TGTGCCAGCAGCTTGGGACAGGGGGGCTCCTACGAGCAGTACTTC. Translation: CASSLGQGGSYEQYF.

The V and J genes are TRBV6-2 or TRBV6-3 and TRBJ2-7; D might be TRBD2 (5 bases). CDR1 is MNHEY, CDR2 SVGEGT, per germline. The CDR3 is 15 amino acids. Trimming took 4 bases from V and 3 from J, leaving 16 bases between them. This CDR3 is CASSLEESVNYEQYF. The CDR3 nucleotides are TGTGCCAGCAGTTTGGAGGAAAGTGTTAACTACGAGCAGTACTTC.

The V call is TRBV7-2, the J call TRBJ1-5; D is unresolved. CDR1 is SGHTA, CDR2 FQGNSA, per germline. Trimming removed 4 bases from V and 5 bases from J, with 9 bases in between. The CDR3 covers 13 residues. The CDR3 loop reads CASSYGRYQPQHF. CDR3 DNA sequence: TGTGCCAGCAGCTATGGACGTTATCAGCCCCAGCATTTT.

The CDR3 loop is CASSSEGGRTNTEAFF. The CDR3 bases are TGTGCCAGCAGCTCAGAAGGAGGCCGGACGAACACTGAAGCTTTCTTT. The J gene is TRBJ1-1, the V gene TRBV7-9; D unresolved. Germline V gene data show CDR1 as SEHNR and CDR2 as FQNEAQ (reference sequence). This CDR3 comprises 16 residues. Trimming left V 4 bases short and J 1 base short, with 16 bases between.